These T cell receptor beta chains were read from a single sample in a study of beta chain features in type 1 diabetes. Libraries were prepared by immunoSEQ multiplex PCR; TCRdb keeps only in-frame clonotypes and omits some of them. The sample lists under 300,000 clones; 25% to 30% were seen once. Input material: central memory CD4+ T cells from blood. The receptors come from a man between 25 and 39 years old in good health. CDR3s include the opening cysteine and the closing phenylalanine or tryptophan. The D gene is left open where the match is weak. Only some rows state a clone size, as once, few, many or a class for expanded clones.

d_gene	v_gene	j_gene	abundance	CDR3nt	CDR3aa
TRBD2	TRBV30	TRBJ2-1	few	TGTGCCTGGATGGCCGGGACTAGCGGGAACAATGAGCAGTTCTTC	CAWMAGTSGNNEQFF
TRBD2	TRBV29-1	TRBJ2-1	NA	TGCAGCGTTGACGGACTAGCGGTGGGCAATGAGCAGTTCTTC	CSVDGLAVGNEQFF
NA	TRBV7-2	TRBJ2-3	NA	TGTGCCAGCAGCTTTGGAGGGGGAGATACGCAGTATTTT	CASSFGGGDTQYF
TRBD2	TRBV18	TRBJ2-1	few	TGTGCCAGCTCACTGGGACTAACTAATGAGCAGTTCTTC	CASSLGLTNEQFF
NA	TRBV11-2	TRBJ2-5	few	TGTGCCAGCAGCCCGGGGGTTCAAGAGACCCAGTACTTC	CASSPGVQETQYF
TRBD2	TRBV6-5	TRBJ2-7	few	TGTGCCAGCAGTTCCGGATTTAGCGGGACGTCGTACGAGCAGTACTTC	CASSSGFSGTSYEQYF
TRBD2	TRBV18	TRBJ2-1	many	TGTGCCAGCTCACCACTAGCGGGAGGGCCAAATGAGCAGTTCTTC	CASSPLAGGPNEQFF
NA	TRBV7-2	TRBJ2-7	few	TGTGCCAGCAGCTTAGACGGAGTCCTACGGGAGCAGTACTTC	CASSLDGVLREQYF
NA	TRBV30	TRBJ2-7	few	TGTGCCTGGAGCGCAAGCTATTTCTACGAGCAGTACTTC	CAWSASYFYEQYF
NA	TRBV4-2	TRBJ1-1	few	TGTGCCAGCAGCCACTCACTTATCTACAGGGAAGGGAAAACTGAAGCTTTCTTT	CASSHSLIYREGKTEAFF
NA	TRBV25-1	TRBJ1-1	NA	TGTGCCAGCAGTGAAAGGGCAGTTACTGAAGCTTTCTTT	CASSERAVTEAFF